The present TCR beta chain was sequenced within a study of shared clonotypes between healthy human individuals. Study observations and caveats: In contrast to clonotypes shared by all four donors, non-shared clonotypes had lower generation probabilities.

Of note for this clone: The antigen is undetermined.

TCRdb's copy holds only in-frame clones and misses some; the assay was immunoSEQ multiplex PCR. The sample lists millions of clones, about 92% seen once, with about 0.41% in the top ten. CDR1 and CDR2 (germline): SGHTA, FQGNSA. V lost 1 base to trimming and J lost 4 bases, with 7 bases between them. The CDR3 sequence is 13 residues long. Sequenced material: naive CD4+ T cells from PBMCs. This sample's subset: CD45RA+ positively selected. This rearrangement joins TRBV7-2 to TRBJ1-2; tentative D call: TRBD1 (5 bases). This sequence was found in a man in his late teens or twenties in good health. Some clones in this sample may be carry-over from other donors' samples. The DNA for the CDR3 is TGTGCCAGCAGCTTAGGGACACCCTATGGCTACACCTTC. Its protein product is CASSLGTPYGYTF. The full variable domain, completed using reference TRBV7-2 and TRBJ1-2, is GAGVSQSPSNKVTEKGKDVELRCDPISGHTALYWYRQSLGQGLEFLIYFQGNSAPDKSGLPSDRFSAERTGGSVSTLTIQRTQQEDSAVYLCASSLGTPYGYTFGSGTRLTVV.